The rows below give T cell receptor beta chains drawn from one sample of a study of preoperative IRX-2 immunotherapy in early breast cancer. Produced via immunoSEQ multiplex PCR; TCRdb's table is partial and in-frame only. The sample shows over 60,000 clones, roughly 95% of them seen only once. Collection of the sample occurred from a patient treated with IRX-2 immunotherapy. The receptors stem from a human donor with breast cancer. CDR3s include the opening cysteine and the closing phenylalanine or tryptophan. A D gene is named only where the DNA matches it firmly. Expanded clones get a size class; other rows say once, few or many, or leave the size out.

CDR3,DNA,V,length,D,J,size
CASSFGRNEQYF,TGTGCCAGCAGTTTTGGGAGGAACGAGCAGTACTTC,TRBV28,12,NA,TRBJ2-7,NA
CASSLVYEQYF,TGTGCCAGCAGCTTAGTCTACGAGCAGTACTTC,TRBV11-2,11,NA,TRBJ2-7,once
CAWKTGPGELFF,TGTGCCTGGAAAACAGGGCCCGGGGAGCTGTTTTTT,TRBV30,12,NA,TRBJ2-2,NA
CASSLSGNQPQHF,TGTGCCAGCAGCTTGTCAGGGAATCAGCCCCAGCATTTT,TRBV5-6,13,NA,TRBJ1-5,NA
CASRGAGGLYEQYF,TGTGCCAGCAGGGGAGCGGGGGGACTCTACGAGCAGTACTTC,TRBV6-5,14,TRBD2,TRBJ2-7,NA
CASSLMGQGGTDTQYF,TGCGCCAGCAGCTTGATGGGACAGGGGGGCACAGATACGCAGTATTTT,TRBV5-1,16,TRBD1,TRBJ2-3,NA
CAIGIARYSYNEQFF,TGTGCCATCGGAATAGCGAGATACTCCTACAATGAGCAGTTCTTC,TRBV10-3,15,NA,TRBJ2-1,NA
CATRSNYNSPLHF,TGTGCCACCCGATCGAACTATAATTCACCCCTCCACTTT,TRBV2,13,NA,TRBJ1-6,NA
CASSQSLASGTGTQYF,TGCGCCAGCAGTCAATCATTGGCTAGCGGGACGGGTACGCAGTATTTT,TRBV23-1,16,TRBD2,TRBJ2-3,NA
CASSPSVFSGNTIYF,TGTGCCAGCTCACCATCAGTTTTCTCTGGAAACACCATATATTTT,TRBV18,15,NA,TRBJ1-3,NA
CATGTSDTDTQYF,TGTGCCACCGGGACTAGCGACACAGATACGCAGTATTTT,TRBV28,13,TRBD2,TRBJ2-3,NA
CASSELLAGAETQYF,TGTGCCAGTAGTGAGCTCCTGGCGGGAGCGGAGACCCAGTACTTC,TRBV19,15,TRBD2,TRBJ2-5,NA
CAGSRGTNTEAFF,TGTGCCGGAAGCAGGGGTACGAACACTGAAGCTTTCTTT,TRBV28,13,NA,TRBJ1-1,NA
CATLAFRDRVEGTEAFF,TGTGCCACCCTCGCGTTTAGGGACAGGGTTGAAGGCACTGAAGCTTTCTTT,TRBV7-2,17,TRBD1,TRBJ1-1,NA
CASSAPWTSATHEQYF,TGTGCCAGCAGTGCCCCATGGACTAGCGCTACCCACGAGCAGTACTTC,TRBV6-1,16,TRBD2,TRBJ2-7,NA